This T cell receptor beta chain emerged from a study of control samples from healthy donors and cancer patients. Trimming removed 0 bases at V and 0 bases at J, with 8 bases between. Germline CDR1 MNHEY, CDR2 SVGAGI. This CDR3 comprises 15 residues. This table comes from immunoSEQ multiplex PCR, and its TCRdb copy is limited to in-frame clones, with some not included. The table shows fewer than 150,000 clones, with around 90% occurring only once. This TCR derives from a man aged 18-30 years in good health. The chain employs TRBV6-5 and TRBJ1-1; D gene ambiguous. Input material: blood. CDR3 residues: CASSYSRALNTEAFF. The CDR3 coding sequence is TGTGCCAGCAGTTACTCGCGGGCCTTGAACACTGAAGCTTTCTTT.